These T cell receptor beta chains were read from a single sample in a study of cytomegalovirus exposure and HLA in healthy donors. Using immunoSEQ multiplex PCR, the repertoire was profiled, and TCRdb retains in-frame clones only, with some absent. This sample has around 100,000 clones; approximately 80% occur once, and the top ten carry roughly 4.9%. The sample comprised PBMCs. These receptors came from a female donor in good health and CMV-seropositive. The CDR3 runs from the conserved cysteine through the conserved F or W. Each record gives: J gene, V gene, D gene, clone size, CDR3 DNA, CDR3 protein. A D gene is named only where the DNA matches it firmly. Clone size appears in some rows only: once, few, many, or a class for an expanded clone.

J: TRBJ1-3; V: TRBV7-8; D: -; size: once; DNA: TGTGCCAGCAGCCCCCGACGGGATTATTCGTCTGGAAACACCATATATTTT; CDR3: CASSPRRDYSSGNTIYF
J: TRBJ2-3; V: TRBV15; D: TRBD2; size: -; DNA: TGTGCCACCAGCAGAGATAGGACTAGCGGGACCAGCACAGATACGCAGTATTTT; CDR3: CATSRDRTSGTSTDTQYF
J: TRBJ2-2; V: TRBV5-1; D: TRBD1; size: -; DNA: TGCGCCAGCAGAACCGGGACAGCGAACACCGGGGAGCTGTTTTTT; CDR3: CASRTGTANTGELFF
J: TRBJ2-7; V: TRBV18; D: TRBD2; size: -; DNA: TGTGCCAGCTCATCCAATAGCGGGAGCTCCTACGAGCAGTACTTC; CDR3: CASSSNSGSSYEQYF
J: TRBJ2-5; V: TRBV18; D: TRBD2; size: -; DNA: TGTGCCAGCTCACCAAGCCCCCCGGGACTAGCAGCTGAGACCCAGTACTTC; CDR3: CASSPSPPGLAAETQYF
J: TRBJ1-1; V: TRBV30; D: TRBD1; size: -; DNA: TGTGCCTGGATCCGCGGACAGGGTATCGTGAACACTGAAGCTTTCTTT; CDR3: CAWIRGQGIVNTEAFF
J: TRBJ2-5; V: TRBV20-1; D: -; size: -; DNA: TGCAGTGCCTCCGCTGCTAAGACCCAGTACTTC; CDR3: CSASAAKTQYF
J: TRBJ1-1; V: TRBV18; D: TRBD1; size: -; DNA: TGTGCCAGCTCATCTGACAGGGGCCGTAACACTGAAGCTTTCTTT; CDR3: CASSSDRGRNTEAFF
J: TRBJ2-7; V: TRBV7-2; D: TRBD2; size: -; DNA: TGTGCCAGCAGCTTACCGACTAGCGGTAACTACGAGCAGTACTTC; CDR3: CASSLPTSGNYEQYF
J: TRBJ1-5; V: TRBV27; D: -; size: few; DNA: TGTGCCAGCAGTTTACCCCGACAGGAGTATCAGCCCCAGCATTTT; CDR3: CASSLPRQEYQPQHF
J: TRBJ1-6; V: TRBV4-3; D: -; size: -; DNA: TGCGCCAGCAGCCGGAGGGTAGAGACACTTTATAATTCACCCCTCCACTTT; CDR3: CASSRRVETLYNSPLHF
J: TRBJ2-7; V: TRBV27; D: -; size: -; DNA: TGTGCCAGCAGTAAGAGCTACGAGCAGTACTTC; CDR3: CASSKSYEQYF
J: TRBJ1-5; V: TRBV4-2; D: -; size: -; DNA: TGTGCCAGCAGGGGTGGTGGCACGGGGTCCAATCAGCCCCAGCATTTT; CDR3: CASRGGGTGSNQPQHF
J: TRBJ2-1; V: TRBV13; D: TRBD2; size: -; DNA: TGTGCCAGCCCCCCCCGGCCGCGGGGGGGCAGGAATGAGCAGTTCTTC; CDR3: CASPPRPRGGRNEQFF
J: TRBJ2-1; V: TRBV5-1; D: TRBD2; size: -; DNA: TGCGCCAGCAGCCTGGGTGGGACTAGCGTTAATGAGCAGTTCTTC; CDR3: CASSLGGTSVNEQFF
J: TRBJ2-7; V: TRBV27; D: -; size: -; DNA: TGTGCCAGCAGTTTAAGGGGGACGGGTGAGCAGTACTTC; CDR3: CASSLRGTGEQYF
J: TRBJ1-1; V: TRBV19; D: TRBD1; size: -; DNA: TGTGCCACTGGACAGGGGGCAAACACTGAAGCTTTCTTT; CDR3: CATGQGANTEAFF
J: TRBJ2-7; V: TRBV7-2; D: TRBD2; size: -; DNA: TGTGCCAGCAGCTTAAGCGGGGGGGCCTACGAGCAGTACTTC; CDR3: CASSLSGGAYEQYF
J: TRBJ2-7; V: TRBV19; D: TRBD2; size: -; DNA: TGTGCCAGTAGTATATGGGGGGGCGAGCAGTACTTC; CDR3: CASSIWGGEQYF
J: TRBJ1-1; V: TRBV29-1; D: -; size: -; DNA: TGCAGCGTTGAAGTAACGGGGTTGGGTGAAGCTTTCTTT; CDR3: CSVEVTGLGEAFF
J: TRBJ2-7; V: TRBV19; D: -; size: -; DNA: TGTGCCAGTAGTACCGCAGGGGCCTACGAGCAGTACTTC; CDR3: CASSTAGAYEQYF
J: TRBJ1-6; V: TRBV30; D: -; size: -; DNA: TGTGCCTGGAGTGGACAGGTGCCTTCACCCCTCCACTTT; CDR3: CAWSGQVPSPLHF
J: TRBJ2-1; V: TRBV5-1; D: -; size: -; DNA: TGCGCCAGCAGCTCAGGGGACGGGATTGAGCAGTTCTTC; CDR3: CASSSGDGIEQFF
J: TRBJ2-7; V: TRBV7-9; D: TRBD2; size: -; DNA: TGTGCCAGCAGCTTAATGCGGGAGGTAGCCGAGCAGTACTTC; CDR3: CASSLMREVAEQYF
J: TRBJ2-2; V: TRBV28; D: -; size: once; DNA: TGTGCCAGCAGTACCTACCTAGGAACCGGGGAGCTGTTTTTT; CDR3: CASSTYLGTGELFF
J: TRBJ1-6; V: TRBV5-1; D: -; size: once; DNA: TGCGCCAGCAGCTTGGCCCGGCAGGCCTCGAATTCACCCCTCCACTTT; CDR3: CASSLARQASNSPLHF
J: TRBJ2-3; V: TRBV6-5; D: -; size: -; DNA: TGTGCCAGCAGTTACTCGGACACCCAGGGGGATACGCAGTATTTT; CDR3: CASSYSDTQGDTQYF
J: TRBJ2-6; V: TRBV4-3; D: -; size: -; DNA: TGCGCCAGCAGCCCAAGAAAATGGGTAGACTTCTCTGGGGCCAACGTCCTGACTTTC; CDR3: CASSPRKWVDFSGANVLTF
J: TRBJ2-3; V: TRBV30; D: TRBD2; size: -; DNA: TGTGCCTGGAGTGTTACTAGCGGCACAGATACGCAGTATTTT; CDR3: CAWSVTSGTDTQYF
J: TRBJ2-1; V: TRBV10-3; D: -; size: -; DNA: TGTGCCATCAGGGGGGACACCCCTGGAGGTGAGCAGTTCTTC; CDR3: CAIRGDTPGGEQFF
J: TRBJ1-4; V: TRBV9; D: -; size: -; DNA: TGTGCCAGCAGCGTCCGTCCGGGGAATGAAAAACTGTTTTTT; CDR3: CASSVRPGNEKLFF
J: TRBJ2-3; V: TRBV9; D: -; size: -; DNA: TGTGCCAGCAGCGTCTCGGTCCAGGGGGATACGCAGTATTTT; CDR3: CASSVSVQGDTQYF
J: TRBJ1-3; V: TRBV2; D: TRBD1; size: -; DNA: TGTGCCAGCAGTGAACAGGGGGCGCAAAGAAACACCATATATTTT; CDR3: CASSEQGAQRNTIYF
J: TRBJ1-1; V: TRBV14; D: -; size: -; DNA: TGTGCCAGCAGCCAGATGGGGAGAGGGTCGAGTACTGAAGCTTTCTTT; CDR3: CASSQMGRGSSTEAFF
J: TRBJ1-1; V: TRBV27; D: -; size: -; DNA: TGTGCCAGCAGGGGGCTGTGGGTGAACACTGAAGCTTTCTTT; CDR3: CASRGLWVNTEAFF
J: TRBJ2-7; V: TRBV15; D: -; size: few; DNA: TGTGCCACCAGCAGAGATACTATAAACTACGAGCAGTACTTC; CDR3: CATSRDTINYEQYF
J: TRBJ1-4; V: TRBV5-4; D: -; size: -; DNA: TGTGCCAGCAGCTTGGGCGGGGTTCGGAATGAAAAACTGTTTTTT; CDR3: CASSLGGVRNEKLFF
J: TRBJ2-5; V: TRBV18; D: TRBD2; size: -; DNA: TGTGCCAGCTCACCATTTGCTAGCGGGCAAGAGACCCAGTACTTC; CDR3: CASSPFASGQETQYF
J: TRBJ2-5; V: TRBV7-2; D: -; size: -; DNA: TGTGCCAGCAGCTCGCGCGTAGGGGGGGCGTGGGAGACCCAGTACTTC; CDR3: CASSSRVGGAWETQYF
J: TRBJ2-2; V: TRBV30; D: TRBD1; size: -; DNA: TGTGCCTGGAGGCAGGGGGCAACCGGGGAGCTGTTTTTT; CDR3: CAWRQGATGELFF
J: TRBJ2-7; V: TRBV5-1; D: -; size: -; DNA: TGCGCCAGCAGCTTGGGTGGTAGCAGGGGCTCCTACGAGCAGTACTTC; CDR3: CASSLGGSRGSYEQYF
J: TRBJ2-1; V: TRBV19; D: TRBD2; size: -; DNA: TGTGCCAGTAGTCCCCCCCTAGGTGGTAGCGGGAGCGCGTCCAATGAGCAGTTCTTC; CDR3: CASSPPLGGSGSASNEQFF
J: TRBJ2-7; V: TRBV5-1; D: TRBD2; size: -; DNA: TGCGCCAGCAGCACCTACCTAGCGGGGGGGCCTGCGGACTACGAGCAGTACTTC; CDR3: CASSTYLAGGPADYEQYF
J: TRBJ2-5; V: TRBV28; D: -; size: -; DNA: TGTGCCAGCAGTCAAGAAGGGGAATACCAAGAGACCCAGTACTTC; CDR3: CASSQEGEYQETQYF
J: TRBJ2-1; V: TRBV27; D: TRBD1; size: once; DNA: TGTGCCAGCAGTTCCGGACAGGGCTACAATGAGCAGTTCTTC; CDR3: CASSSGQGYNEQFF
J: TRBJ1-6; V: TRBV18; D: TRBD1; size: few; DNA: TGTGCCAGCTCCCGGGACAGATATAATTCACCCCTCCACTTT; CDR3: CASSRDRYNSPLHF
J: TRBJ2-1; V: TRBV19; D: -; size: few; DNA: TGTGCCAGTAGTATGGTTCGGACAGCTTACAATGAGCAGTTCTTC; CDR3: CASSMVRTAYNEQFF
J: TRBJ2-2; V: TRBV5-6; D: TRBD2; size: -; DNA: TGTGCCAGCAGCCCCCCAGGTGGGACTAGCCTCCCCGGGGAGCTGTTTTTT; CDR3: CASSPPGGTSLPGELFF
J: TRBJ1-5; V: TRBV5-1; D: TRBD1; size: few; DNA: TGCGCCAGCAGCCCGGGGGCGGGACAGGGGGTTCAGCCCCAGCATTTT; CDR3: CASSPGAGQGVQPQHF
J: TRBJ2-1; V: TRBV5-5; D: TRBD1; size: -; DNA: TGTGCCAGCAGCTTGGAGGGACAGGGGACCTACAATGAGCAGTTCTTC; CDR3: CASSLEGQGTYNEQFF
J: TRBJ1-1; V: TRBV28; D: TRBD1; size: -; DNA: TGTGCCAGCAGACCCGGACAGGGAAGGACTGAAGCTTTCTTT; CDR3: CASRPGQGRTEAFF
J: TRBJ2-3; V: TRBV4-1; D: -; size: -; DNA: TGCGCCAGCAGCCAAGTGTTATCCCGTGTGGATACGCAGTATTTT; CDR3: CASSQVLSRVDTQYF
J: TRBJ2-5; V: TRBV27; D: TRBD1; size: -; DNA: TGTGCCAGCAGTTTAGCGAAGACAGGGATGGGAGAGACCCAGTACTTC; CDR3: CASSLAKTGMGETQYF
J: TRBJ2-7; V: TRBV27; D: TRBD1; size: -; DNA: TGTGCCAGCAGTTTCCGAAGCGCCTTGGACAGGGGGACCTACGAGCAGTACTTC; CDR3: CASSFRSALDRGTYEQYF
J: TRBJ1-1; V: TRBV2; D: -; size: -; DNA: TGTGCCTCGAAAGGTAACAGCCAAAACACTGAAGCTTTCTTT; CDR3: CASKGNSQNTEAFF